This T cell receptor beta chain was captured by sequencing in a study of patients and donors after allogeneic stem cell transplantation. Each CDR3 protein gets one entry after TCRdb re-called the RT-PCR reads with MiXCR. The repertoire holds roughly 880,000 distinct CDR3 sequences, with over 15% as singletons. V lost 1 base and J 3 bases, leaving 6 bases between the germline ends. The CDR3 spans 13 residues. Germline CDR1 MNHEY, CDR2 SVGAGI. Sequencing used blood, either unsorted or a sorted T cell fraction (not recorded which). V gene TRBV6-5 combines with J gene TRBJ1-1, with no clear D. This clonotype was obtained from a human donor who was either an allogeneic HSCT recipient or a stem cell or donor lymphocyte infusion donor (not recorded which). It is not recorded whose cells these are; they may come from a transplant donor. CDR3 sequence: CASSYYGDTEAFF. CDR3 nucleotide sequence: TGTGCCAGCAGTTACTACGGGGACACTGAAGCTTTCTTT.